A selection of T cell receptor beta chains follows, all from one sample in a study of siplizumab effects on memory and regulatory T cells. Sequenced by immunoSEQ multiplex PCR; TCRdb stores in-frame clones only, minus some. The sample records about 120,000 clones, approximately 94% being singletons. Sequenced material: non-Treg CD4+ T cells sorted from blood. The receptors were sampled from a human donor in good health. CDR3s include the opening cysteine and the closing phenylalanine or tryptophan. Each record gives: J gene, V gene, clone size, D gene, CDR3 protein, CDR3 DNA. A D gene is named only where the DNA matches it firmly. Part of the rows lack a size; the others show once, few, many or a class for expanded clones.

TRBJ2-1,TRBV27,-,TRBD2,CASSRQKGLAGRDEQFF,TGTGCCAGCAGTCGGCAAAAGGGACTAGCGGGGCGGGATGAGCAGTTCTTC
TRBJ2-7,TRBV12-2,-,-,CASRERTGTYEQYF,TGTGCAAGTCGCGAGCGGACAGGGACCTACGAGCAGTACTTC
TRBJ1-5,TRBV6-6,-,TRBD1,CACGQGASRQPQHF,TGTGCCTGCGGACAGGGGGCGTCCCGACAGCCCCAGCATTTT
TRBJ1-1,TRBV7-2,-,TRBD1,CASSRKGPPQGAYTEAFF,TGTGCCAGCAGCAGAAAAGGCCCCCCACAGGGGGCCTACACTGAAGCTTTCTTT
TRBJ2-7,TRBV10-1,-,TRBD2,CASSPGTSGRVLEQYF,TGCGCCAGCAGCCCCGGGACAAGCGGGAGAGTGCTGGAGCAGTACTTC
TRBJ2-3,TRBV7-3,-,-,CASSLDVGTGTDTQYF,TGTGCCAGCAGCTTAGATGTCGGGACGGGGACAGATACGCAGTATTTT
TRBJ2-1,TRBV19,-,-,CASSIGNSITYNEQFF,TGTGCCAGTAGTATAGGGAATAGCATCACCTACAATGAGCAGTTCTTC
TRBJ2-2,TRBV27,-,-,CASKTRTTTGELFF,TGTGCCAGCAAGACCCGGACAACGACCGGGGAGCTGTTTTTT
TRBJ2-7,TRBV4-1,-,TRBD2,CASSQEGREYEQYF,TGCGCCAGCAGCCAAGAAGGGAGGGAATACGAGCAGTACTTC
TRBJ1-1,TRBV18,few,-,CASSPRTENTEAFF,TGTGCCAGCTCACCGAGGACAGAGAACACTGAAGCTTTCTTT
TRBJ2-3,TRBV5-4,once,-,CASSSLGGGVTDTQYF,TGTGCCAGCAGCTCTCTAGGGGGGGGCGTCACAGATACGCAGTATTTT
TRBJ1-6,TRBV7-2,-,-,CASSLVTSTLHF,TGTGCCAGCAGCTTAGTGACTTCCACCCTCCACTTT
TRBJ2-5,TRBV7-8,-,-,CASSLVQGPSETQYF,TGTGCCAGCAGCTTAGTGCAGGGTCCGTCGGAGACCCAGTACTTC
TRBJ2-7,TRBV10-1,-,-,CASSDPGTAGEQYF,TGCGCCAGCAGTGACCCCGGCACAGCAGGCGAGCAGTACTTC
TRBJ2-1,TRBV4-2,-,TRBD2,CASSQVAGAYNEQFF,TGTGCCAGCAGCCAAGTAGCGGGGGCCTACAATGAGCAGTTCTTC
TRBJ2-2,TRBV21-1,once,-,CASSSPDRPGELFF,TGTGCCAGCAGCTCGCCCGATCGTCCCGGGGAGCTGTTTTTT
TRBJ1-1,TRBV10-3,-,TRBD1,CAISRDSLNTEAFF,TGTGCCATCAGTCGGGACAGTTTGAACACTGAAGCTTTCTTT
TRBJ2-5,TRBV19,-,-,CASSILAQETQYF,TGTGCCAGTAGTATACTCGCTCAAGAGACCCAGTACTTC
TRBJ2-1,TRBV28,-,TRBD2,CASIWVSGGVREQFF,TGTGCCAGCATTTGGGTTAGCGGGGGGGTACGTGAGCAGTTCTTC
TRBJ2-2,TRBV14,-,TRBD2,CASSQALAGGPSTGELFF,TGTGCCAGCAGCCAAGCCCTAGCGGGGGGGCCAAGCACCGGGGAGCTGTTTTTT
TRBJ2-7,TRBV13,-,-,CASSLGAVRTDTYEQYF,TGTGCCAGCAGCTTAGGCGCAGTGAGGACTGACACCTACGAGCAGTACTTC
TRBJ1-6,TRBV7-3,-,-,CASSFSTDSPLHF,TGTGCCAGCAGCTTTTCTACGGATTCACCCCTCCACTTT
TRBJ1-5,TRBV29-1,-,-,CSVKGGNQPQHF,TGCAGCGTCAAAGGGGGCAATCAGCCCCAGCATTTT
TRBJ1-1,TRBV18,-,TRBD1,CASSPGQGRTEAFF,TGTGCCAGCTCACCCGGACAGGGGCGGACTGAAGCTTTCTTT
TRBJ1-6,TRBV11-2,-,-,CASSQDGRGSPLHF,TGTGCCAGCAGCCAGGACGGGAGGGGGTCACCCCTCCACTTT
TRBJ2-7,TRBV11-3,few,TRBD2,CASSLASGGVYEQYF,TGTGCCAGCAGCTTGGCTAGCGGGGGAGTCTACGAGCAGTACTTC
TRBJ2-3,TRBV6-1,-,-,CASRERTPSSSTDTQYF,TGTGCCAGCAGGGAACGCACTCCCTCTTCTAGCACAGATACGCAGTATTTT
TRBJ1-2,TRBV2,-,-,CASSGHVSSYGYTF,TGTGCCAGCAGCGGACACGTATCTAGCTATGGCTACACCTTC
TRBJ2-1,TRBV10-3,-,TRBD2,CAGGGAGRDEQFF,TGTGCCGGCGGGGGGGCTGGCAGGGATGAGCAGTTCTTC
TRBJ2-6,TRBV7-2,-,-,CASSAGGGANVLTF,TGTGCCAGCAGCGCCGGCGGTGGGGCCAACGTCCTGACTTTC
TRBJ2-7,TRBV19,-,-,CASSIGGGPGSEQYF,TGTGCCAGTAGTATAGGTGGCGGCCCTGGCTCCGAGCAGTACTTC
TRBJ1-1,TRBV6-5,-,-,CASSYSWSTEAFF,TGTGCCAGCAGTTACTCCTGGAGCACTGAAGCTTTCTTT
TRBJ2-7,TRBV4-2,-,TRBD1,CASSLYSGTAYEQYF,TGTGCCAGCAGCCTTTATTCCGGGACAGCTTACGAGCAGTACTTC
TRBJ1-1,TRBV18,once,-,CASFTGGNTEAFF,TGTGCCAGCTTCACGGGGGGGAACACTGAAGCTTTCTTT
TRBJ1-5,TRBV5-1,-,-,CASSPTGSNQPQHF,TGCGCCAGCAGCCCCACAGGGTCCAATCAGCCCCAGCATTTT
TRBJ2-3,TRBV4-1,-,-,CASSQGTFARNTDTQYF,TGCGCCAGCAGCCAGGGGACTTTCGCTAGGAACACAGATACGCAGTATTTT
TRBJ2-5,TRBV7-2,-,-,CASSYQGGQETQYF,TGTGCCAGCAGCTACCAGGGGGGACAAGAGACCCAGTACTTC
TRBJ1-4,TRBV19,few,-,CATHDRHNEKLFF,TGTGCCACCCACGACAGGCACAATGAAAAACTGTTTTTT
TRBJ2-2,TRBV30,-,-,CAWGTGGVTGELFF,TGTGCCTGGGGGACGGGGGGCGTCACCGGGGAGCTGTTTTTT
TRBJ2-4,TRBV6-1,-,-,CASSLNPGTDIQYF,TGTGCCAGCAGCTTAAATCCTGGGACGGACATTCAGTACTTC
TRBJ2-1,TRBV5-4,-,-,CASSFSLYNEQFF,TGTGCCAGCAGCTTTTCTCTATACAATGAGCAGTTCTTC
TRBJ2-6,TRBV2,-,TRBD1,CASSTGGSGANVLTF,TGTGCCAGCTCTACAGGGGGCTCTGGGGCCAACGTCCTGACTTTC
TRBJ2-5,TRBV6-5,-,-,CASSLDPSGPTQYF,TGTGCCAGCAGTCTCGACCCCTCAGGACCGACCCAGTACTTC
TRBJ2-1,TRBV6-1,-,TRBD2,CASSPGLAGSIEQFF,TGTGCCAGCAGTCCGGGACTAGCGGGGTCTATTGAGCAGTTCTTC
TRBJ1-4,TRBV19,-,TRBD1,CASISGTAEDEKLFF,TGTGCCAGTATCTCCGGGACAGCGGAAGATGAAAAACTGTTTTTT
TRBJ2-1,TRBV7-9,-,-,CASSPTSTSIGEQFF,TGTGCCAGCAGCCCCACTAGTACCTCAATTGGTGAGCAGTTCTTC
TRBJ2-2,TRBV2,-,-,CASSELVNTGELFF,TGTGCCAGCAGTGAATTAGTCAACACCGGGGAGCTGTTTTTT
TRBJ2-5,TRBV7-8,-,-,CASSFQTDPYQETQYF,TGTGCCAGCAGCTTTCAGACAGACCCGTACCAAGAGACCCAGTACTTC
TRBJ2-2,TRBV7-2,-,TRBD2,CASSFPGGTGELFF,TGTGCCAGCAGCTTCCCCGGGGGGACCGGGGAGCTGTTTTTT
TRBJ1-2,TRBV30,-,-,CAWSLLGANYGYTF,TGTGCCTGGAGTCTGTTGGGAGCTAACTATGGCTACACCTTC
TRBJ2-1,TRBV15,-,-,CATSREKGYEQFF,TGTGCCACCAGCAGAGAAAAGGGTTATGAGCAGTTCTTC
TRBJ2-7,TRBV29-1,-,-,CSVEGSGTSFPSEQYF,TGCAGCGTTGAAGGCTCCGGGACTTCATTCCCATCCGAGCAGTACTTC
TRBJ1-2,TRBV2,-,TRBD1,CASSEQGNYGYTF,TGTGCCAGCAGCGAACAGGGGAACTATGGCTACACCTTC
TRBJ2-7,TRBV6-1,-,-,CASTPGVSYEQYF,TGTGCCAGCACTCCAGGGGTTTCCTACGAGCAGTACTTC
TRBJ2-2,TRBV30,-,-,CAWSPDLNTGELFF,TGTGCCTGGAGTCCCGACCTCAACACCGGGGAGCTGTTTTTT
TRBJ2-1,TRBV5-4,-,-,CASSFGQRYNEQFF,TGTGCCAGCAGCTTTGGACAGAGATACAATGAGCAGTTCTTC
TRBJ2-1,TRBV2,-,TRBD2,CASGPSGRTGEQFF,TGTGCCAGCGGTCCTAGCGGGAGAACGGGTGAGCAGTTCTTC
TRBJ2-2,TRBV29-1,-,-,CSVEGGPTGELFF,TGCAGCGTTGAAGGGGGGCCCACCGGGGAGCTGTTTTTT
TRBJ2-1,TRBV7-3,-,TRBD2,CASSLGLAGEREQFF,TGTGCCAGCAGCCTGGGACTAGCGGGAGAGCGGGAGCAGTTCTTC
TRBJ1-2,TRBV12-5,-,-,CASGFTGILPANYGYTF,TGTGCTAGTGGTTTTACAGGGATTCTTCCAGCTAACTATGGCTACACCTTC